This passage covers 18 T cell receptor beta chains from one sample sequenced in a study of blood T cell repertoires in COVID-19. Generated by immunoSEQ multiplex PCR, the TCRdb table keeps only in-frame clones and is missing some. Seen here are tens of thousands of clones, around 72% observed once, and the top ten hold approximately 40%. The sequencing sample was made of peripheral blood. The receptors derive from a woman older than 75 with acute or convalescent COVID-19.

In its sample, this clone was seen a few times. The J gene is TRBJ2-2, the V gene TRBV7-9; D is possibly TRBD1 (5 bases). The V gene lost 2 bases and the J gene lost 5 bases, with 9 bases spanning the gap. CDR1 and CDR2 from the germline V gene are SEHNR and FQNEAQ (reference sequence). The CDR3 spans 14 residues. The CDR3 sequence is CASSLFRQTGELFF. The CDR3 nucleotides read TGTGCCAGCAGCTTATTTAGACAGACCGGGGAGCTGTTTTTT. Looking up the rest from reference TRBV7-9 and TRBJ2-2 gives the full variable domain: DTGVSQNPRHKITKRGQNVTFRCDPISEHNRLYWYRQTLGQGPEFLTYFQNEAQLEKSRLLSDRFSAERPKGSFSTLEIQRTEQGDSAMYLCASSLFRQTGELFFGEGSRLTVL.

V usage is TRBV5-1 and J usage is TRBJ1-1; 8 bases map to TRBD1. This CDR3 contains 16 residues. Germline V CDR1 and CDR2: SGHRS, YFSETQ. The V gene end was trimmed by 1 base and the J gene end by 0 bases; junction bases not matched to a gene: 5. The CDR3, as DNA: TGCGCCAGCAGCTTGCGACAGGGGCGAGTGAACACTGAAGCTTTCTTT. Protein product: CASSLRQGRVNTEAFF.

The sample holds one count of this clone. V gene TRBV12-3 or TRBV12-4 combines with J gene TRBJ2-3; TRBD2 is a possible D gene (6 bases). The length of the CDR3 is 13 residues. V was cut by 6 bases and J by 2 bases, with 9 bases left in between. CDR3 sequence reads: CASRQDYTDTQYF. The CDR3 DNA follows: TGTGCCAGCAGACAGGACTACACAGATACGCAGTATTTT.

About this clone itself: The junction differs from germline at one of its ends, possibly a read error. The CDR3 loop is CASSIDRDNRQDIW. CDR3 coding DNA: TGTGCCAGTAGTATAGACCGAGACAATAGACAGGATATATGG. The genes are TRBV19 and TRBJ2-7, with a tentative D call TRBD1 (6 bases). Germline CDR1 reads LNHDA; CDR2 reads SQIVND (reference sequence). The CDR3 totals 14 residues.

This clone has a single count. The V call is TRBV28, the J call TRBJ2-5, with TRBD1 matching 7 bases. This CDR3 region has 14 residues. Trimming took 6 bases from V and 1 from J; bases not matched to a gene: 5. Germline V gives CDR1 MDHEN, CDR2 SYDVKM. The CDR3: CASSLDRIQETQYF. The CDR3 bases are TGTGCCAGCAGCCTGGACAGGATCCAAGAGACCCAGTACTTC. Complete variable domain (other parts from reference TRBV28 and TRBJ2-5): DVKVTQSSRYLVKRTGEKVFLECVQDMDHENMFWYRQDPGLGLRLIYFSYDVKMKEKGDIPEGYSVSREKKERFSLILESASTNQTSMYLCASSLDRIQETQYFGPGTRLLVL.

V gene TRBV11-2 combines with J gene TRBJ2-1; no clear D gene. Germline loops: CDR1 SGHAT, CDR2 FQNNGV. The CDR3 runs 11 residues. V shed 8 bases and J shed 10 bases, with 12 bases lying between them. The CDR3 loop reads CASRRHEEQFF. The CDR3 bases are TGTGCCAGCCGAAGACATGAAGAGCAGTTCTTC.

The rearrangement links TRBV7-9 to TRBJ2-2; 11 bases line up with TRBD2. This CDR3 has 16 residues. Germline V lookup: CDR1 SEHNR, CDR2 FQNEAQ (reference sequence). V lost 5 bases and J lost 5; bases outside the gene matches: 7. The CDR3 nucleotides are TGTGCCAGCAGCCCTTTAGCGGGGGGGCTGACCGGGGAGCTGTTTTTT. Its protein is CASSPLAGGLTGELFF.

The V call is TRBV2, the J call TRBJ2-1; D not resolved. CDR3 size: 11 residues. CDR1 and CDR2 (germline): SNHLY, FYNNEI. Trimming pared 0 bases from V and 12 bases from J, leaving 6 bases between. The CDR3 protein is CASSEANLQFF. CDR3 nucleotides: TGTGCCAGCAGTGAAGCGAACTTGCAGTTCTTC.

The chain couples TRBV7-9 to TRBJ1-2, with 8 bases lining up with TRBD1. CDR1 is SEHNR, CDR2 FQNEAQ, per germline (reference sequence). The CDR3 contains 11 residues. J lost 4 bases, V lost 10 bases, and 2 bases had no gene match. CDR3 DNA sequence: TGTGCCACACAGGGGGGCTATGGCTACACCTTC. Amino acids: CATQGGYGYTF.

The chain joins TRBV3-1 (or the pseudogene TRBV3-2) to TRBJ1-1, with D maybe TRBD1 (5 bases). Germline V gene sequence: CDR1 LGHDT, CDR2 YNNKEL (reference sequence). This CDR3 has 14 residues. Between the trimmed V and J ends, which lost 1 base and 5 bases, there was a span of 11 bases. This CDR3 is CASSQAGKGTEAFF. DNA of the CDR3: TGTGCCAGCAGCCAAGCAGGGAAAGGAACTGAAGCTTTCTTT.

The chain carries TRBV11-3 and TRBJ1-1; 8 nucleotides agree with TRBD1. Germline values: CDR1 SGHNT, CDR2 YENEEA. The CDR3 is 13 residues long. The junction had 2 bases not matched to a gene; V was cut back by 3 bases and J by 5 bases. The CDR3, as DNA: TGTGCCAGCAGCTTTAACAGGGGGACTGAAGCTTTCTTT. Protein product: CASSFNRGTEAFF.

This clone was seen a handful of times. V and J are TRBV7-9 and TRBJ1-1; D unclear. Germline values: CDR1 SEHNR, CDR2 FQNEAQ (reference sequence). The germline V and J ends were trimmed by 3 bases and 7 bases, with 6 bases remaining between them. The CDR3 runs to 11 residues. The CDR3: CASSLEFEAFF. The DNA of the CDR3 is TGTGCCAGCAGCTTGGAGTTTGAAGCTTTCTTT. Full variable domain (rest looked up from reference TRBV7-9 and TRBJ1-1): DTGVSQNPRHKITKRGQNVTFRCDPISEHNRLYWYRQTLGQGPEFLTYFQNEAQLEKSRLLSDRFSAERPKGSFSTLEIQRTEQGDSAMYLCASSLEFEAFFGQGTRLTVV.

The chain joins TRBV28 to TRBJ1-1; TRBD1 might be the D (5 bases). Germline CDR1 is MDHEN and CDR2 is SYDVKM. The CDR3 is 14 residues long. The V and J ends lost 6 bases and 0 bases respectively, with 11 bases between them. CDR3 nucleotides: TGTGCCAGCAGGGGGGGACGGGTGAACACTGAAGCTTTCTTT. This gives the protein CASRGGRVNTEAFF.

This clone was seen once. The rearrangement uses TRBV5-1 and TRBJ2-2; 14 bases match TRBD2. Per the germline V gene, CDR1 is SGHRS and CDR2 is YFSETQ. The length of the CDR3 is 17 residues. With 0 bases clipped from V and 3 bases from J, the junction kept 1 base outside the gene matches. The CDR3 reads CASSLGLAGGYTGELFF. The CDR3 DNA is TGCGCCAGCAGCTTGGGACTAGCGGGAGGGTACACCGGGGAGCTGTTTTTT.

CDR3 DNA: TGTGCCAGCAGTTACCTAGCGGGGAGGTCCTACAATGAGCAGTTCTTC. Protein sequence: CASSYLAGRSYNEQFF. V and J are TRBV27 and TRBJ2-1, with 9 bases lining up with TRBD2. The V and J ends lost 4 bases and 1 base, in that order; junction bases with no gene match: 5. The CDR3 extends over 16 amino acids. CDR1 MNHEY and CDR2 SMNVEV come from the germline V gene (reference sequence).

The CDR3 protein is CASSWDRVADTQYF. CDR3 nucleotides: TGTGCCAGCAGCTGGGACAGGGTGGCAGATACGCAGTATTTT. The rearrangement links TRBV2 to TRBJ2-3, with 9 bases lining up with TRBD1. The CDR3 is made up of 14 amino acids. After removal of 6 bases from V and 4 bases from J, the junction contained 5 bases not matched to a gene. Germline loops: CDR1 SNHLY, CDR2 FYNNEI. Drawing the rest from reference TRBV2 and TRBJ2-3, the complete variable domain is EPEVTQTPSHQVTQMGQEVILRCVPISNHLYFYWYRQILGQKVEFLVSFYNNEISEKSEIFDDQFSVERPDGSNFTLKIRSTKLEDSAMYFCASSWDRVADTQYFGPGTRLTVL.

The chain has TRBV11-3 and TRBJ2-3, with 7 nucleotides matching TRBD1. Trimming at V came to 6 bases and at J to 5 bases, leaving 5 bases not matched to a gene. There are 13 residues in the CDR3. Germline values: CDR1 SGHNT, CDR2 YENEEA. In nucleotides, the CDR3 is TGTGCCAGCAGTTCCAGACAGGGAGATACGCAGTATTTT. Translating gives CASSSRQGDTQYF.

The genes are TRBV4-3 and TRBJ1-2; D is unresolved. Per the germline V gene, CDR1 is LGHNA and CDR2 is YSLEER. Trimming pared 1 base from V and 4 bases from J, leaving 16 bases between. The CDR3 loop spans 16 amino acids. This CDR3 reads CASSQGRGYVSYGYTF. As DNA, the CDR3 is TGCGCCAGCAGCCAAGGTCGAGGATACGTATCCTATGGCTACACCTTC.